The rows below give T cell receptor beta chains drawn from one sample of a study of T-cell memory formation after mild COVID-19. Using its own MiXCR run on the 5' RACE reads, TCRdb lists one record per CDR3 protein. The sample includes 180,000 or so distinct CDR3 sequences, around 10% of them seen just once. Sequencing input: PBMCs or a T cell subset sorted from them (not recorded which). The origin of the receptors is a man between 18 and 29 years old who had mild COVID-19 (a few samples of this study predate the infection). Cell type and time point are not known. CDR3s include the opening cysteine and the closing phenylalanine or tryptophan. The D gene is left open where the match is weak. Some rows have no size entry. The others give once, few or many, or a class for an expanded clone.

J gene: TRBJ1-6
clone size: few
D gene: NA
V gene: TRBV3-1
CDR3 protein: CASSQEGDRVALHF
CDR3 DNA: TGTGCCAGCAGCCAAGAAGGAGATCGGGTAGCCCTCCACTTT

J gene: TRBJ1-6
clone size: few
D gene: NA
V gene: TRBV20-1
CDR3 protein: CSAPPGHLISYNSPLHF
CDR3 DNA: TGCAGTGCACCACCTGGACACCTAATCTCCTATAATTCACCCCTCCACTTT

J gene: TRBJ2-3
clone size: few
D gene: NA
V gene: TRBV12-3/TRBV12-4
CDR3 protein: CASSLQAPADTQYF
CDR3 DNA: TGTGCCAGCAGTTTACAGGCCCCCGCAGATACGCAGTATTTT

J gene: TRBJ1-3
clone size: NA
D gene: NA
V gene: TRBV19
CDR3 protein: CASSIIYEGGTGNTIYF
CDR3 DNA: TGTGCCAGTAGTATTATCTACGAGGGGGGAACTGGAAACACCATATATTTT

J gene: TRBJ2-3
clone size: many
D gene: NA
V gene: TRBV2
CDR3 protein: CASSTETPLTDTQYF
CDR3 DNA: TGTGCCAGCAGTACGGAAACTCCCCTCACAGATACGCAGTATTTT

J gene: TRBJ2-3
clone size: few
D gene: NA
V gene: TRBV7-3
CDR3 protein: CASSTGGRGITDTQYF
CDR3 DNA: TGTGCCAGCAGCACTGGGGGGCGGGGGATCACAGATACGCAGTATTTT

J gene: TRBJ2-7
clone size: NA
D gene: NA
V gene: TRBV14
CDR3 protein: CASSQGGSYEQYF
CDR3 DNA: TGTGCCAGCAGCCAAGGGGGCAGCTACGAGCAGTACTTC

J gene: TRBJ1-2
clone size: once
D gene: TRBD1
V gene: TRBV12-3/TRBV12-4
CDR3 protein: CASRATGTDYGYTF
CDR3 DNA: TGTGCCAGCAGGGCAACCGGGACAGACTATGGCTACACCTTC

J gene: TRBJ2-1
clone size: NA
D gene: TRBD2
V gene: TRBV28
CDR3 protein: CASSRGLAGLYNEQFF
CDR3 DNA: TGTGCCAGCAGTCGTGGACTAGCGGGATTGTACAATGAGCAGTTCTTC

J gene: TRBJ1-2
clone size: few
D gene: NA
V gene: TRBV18
CDR3 protein: CASSWDYGYTF
CDR3 DNA: TGTGCCAGCTCCTGGGACTATGGCTACACCTTC

J gene: TRBJ1-1
clone size: NA
D gene: NA
V gene: TRBV3-1
CDR3 protein: CASRHMNTEAFF
CDR3 DNA: TGTGCCAGCAGACACATGAACACTGAAGCTTTCTTT

J gene: TRBJ2-5
clone size: few
D gene: NA
V gene: TRBV18
CDR3 protein: CASATQEETQYF
CDR3 DNA: TGTGCCAGCGCGACACAGGAAGAGACCCAGTACTTC

J gene: TRBJ2-7
clone size: NA
D gene: NA
V gene: TRBV12-3/TRBV12-4
CDR3 protein: CASSLYRGSDEQYF
CDR3 DNA: TGTGCCAGCAGTTTATATCGAGGGTCGGACGAGCAGTACTTC

J gene: TRBJ1-5
clone size: few
D gene: NA
V gene: TRBV28
CDR3 protein: CATNQPQHF
CDR3 DNA: TGTGCCACTAATCAGCCCCAGCATTTT

J gene: TRBJ1-5
clone size: NA
D gene: NA
V gene: TRBV5-5
CDR3 protein: CASSEGSRDQPQHF
CDR3 DNA: TGTGCCAGCAGTGAGGGTTCGCGGGATCAGCCCCAGCATTTT

J gene: TRBJ2-4
clone size: few
D gene: TRBD1
V gene: TRBV10-1
CDR3 protein: CASSEGQGWDIQYF
CDR3 DNA: TGCGCCAGCAGTGAGGGACAGGGCTGGGACATTCAGTACTTC

J gene: TRBJ1-2
clone size: few
D gene: NA
V gene: TRBV29-1
CDR3 protein: CSVEGSTARGGYTF
CDR3 DNA: TGCAGCGTTGAAGGGTCGACGGCCCGAGGTGGCTACACCTTC

J gene: TRBJ2-3
clone size: NA
D gene: NA
V gene: TRBV28
CDR3 protein: CATKGAYSTDTQYF
CDR3 DNA: TGTGCCACCAAGGGAGCCTATAGCACAGATACGCAGTATTTT

J gene: TRBJ1-2
clone size: NA
D gene: TRBD1
V gene: TRBV5-1
CDR3 protein: CASSFVGQGAAGYTF
CDR3 DNA: TGCGCCAGCAGCTTTGTGGGACAGGGGGCGGCCGGCTACACCTTC

J gene: TRBJ1-2
clone size: NA
D gene: TRBD1
V gene: TRBV9
CDR3 protein: CASSQPQAGGAYGYTF
CDR3 DNA: TGTGCCAGCAGTCAGCCCCAGGCAGGGGGCGCCTATGGCTACACCTTC

J gene: TRBJ2-7
clone size: many
D gene: NA
V gene: TRBV7-2
CDR3 protein: CASSYDSSYEQYF
CDR3 DNA: TGTGCCAGCAGCTACGACAGCTCCTACGAGCAGTACTTC

J gene: TRBJ1-1
clone size: few
D gene: TRBD1
V gene: TRBV18
CDR3 protein: CASSTQGYDTEAFF
CDR3 DNA: TGTGCCAGCTCGACACAGGGGTACGACACTGAAGCTTTCTTT

J gene: TRBJ1-1
clone size: NA
D gene: NA
V gene: TRBV3-1
CDR3 protein: CASSRRTDNTEAFF
CDR3 DNA: TGTGCCAGCAGCCGGAGGACAGATAACACTGAAGCTTTCTTT

J gene: TRBJ2-1
clone size: NA
D gene: TRBD2
V gene: TRBV9
CDR3 protein: CASSASGDSYNEQFF
CDR3 DNA: TGTGCCAGCAGCGCTAGCGGCGATTCCTACAATGAGCAGTTCTTC

J gene: TRBJ1-4
clone size: NA
D gene: NA
V gene: TRBV18
CDR3 protein: CASSPGGGNEKLFF
CDR3 DNA: TGTGCCAGCTCACCCGGAGGGGGTAATGAAAAACTGTTTTTT

J gene: TRBJ2-1
clone size: NA
D gene: NA
V gene: TRBV12-5
CDR3 protein: CASREGSHNEQFF
CDR3 DNA: TGTGCTAGTAGAGAGGGGAGCCACAATGAGCAGTTCTTC

J gene: TRBJ1-1
clone size: few
D gene: NA
V gene: TRBV29-1
CDR3 protein: CSVGGRLMNTEAFF
CDR3 DNA: TGCAGCGTTGGGGGCAGGCTCATGAACACTGAAGCTTTCTTT

J gene: TRBJ1-1
clone size: NA
D gene: NA
V gene: TRBV11-2
CDR3 protein: CASSFLGGNTEAFF
CDR3 DNA: TGTGCCAGCAGCTTTCTCGGGGGGAACACTGAAGCTTTCTTT

J gene: TRBJ2-2
clone size: NA
D gene: TRBD1
V gene: TRBV19
CDR3 protein: CASSAYRGDTGELFF
CDR3 DNA: TGTGCCAGTAGTGCATACAGGGGGGACACCGGGGAGCTGTTTTTT

J gene: TRBJ1-4
clone size: NA
D gene: NA
V gene: TRBV7-9
CDR3 protein: CASSLDGRSNEKLFF
CDR3 DNA: TGTGCCAGCAGCTTAGATGGGCGGTCTAATGAAAAACTGTTTTTT

J gene: TRBJ2-5
clone size: few
D gene: TRBD1
V gene: TRBV29-1
CDR3 protein: CSVGTGLIETQYF
CDR3 DNA: TGCAGCGTGGGGACAGGGTTAATTGAGACCCAGTACTTC

J gene: TRBJ1-2
clone size: NA
D gene: NA
V gene: TRBV7-9
CDR3 protein: CASSFWAVDYGYTF
CDR3 DNA: TGTGCCAGCAGCTTCTGGGCGGTGGATTATGGCTACACCTTC

J gene: TRBJ2-1
clone size: few
D gene: TRBD2
V gene: TRBV5-1
CDR3 protein: CASSLRAAGGQNEQFF
CDR3 DNA: TGCGCCAGCAGCTTGCGGGCAGCGGGGGGGCAGAATGAGCAGTTCTTC

J gene: TRBJ1-2
clone size: NA
D gene: NA
V gene: TRBV20-1
CDR3 protein: CSASLGAPYGYTF
CDR3 DNA: TGCAGTGCTAGTCTCGGGGCCCCCTATGGCTACACCTTC

J gene: TRBJ1-2
clone size: few
D gene: NA
V gene: TRBV20-1
CDR3 protein: CSARTTPIPGGYTF
CDR3 DNA: TGCAGTGCTAGAACCACTCCTATCCCTGGTGGCTACACCTTC

J gene: TRBJ2-6
clone size: NA
D gene: NA
V gene: TRBV12-3/TRBV12-4
CDR3 protein: CASRWVPGANVLTF
CDR3 DNA: TGTGCCAGCAGGTGGGTACCTGGGGCCAACGTCCTGACTTTC

J gene: TRBJ1-1
clone size: NA
D gene: NA
V gene: TRBV20-1
CDR3 protein: CSASRATEAFF
CDR3 DNA: TGCAGTGCTTCCAGAGCCACCGAAGCTTTCTTT

J gene: TRBJ2-3
clone size: NA
D gene: TRBD2
V gene: TRBV7-2
CDR3 protein: CASSPRSSGGAYTQYF
CDR3 DNA: TGTGCCAGCAGCCCCCGGTCCAGCGGGGGGGCGTATACGCAGTATTTT

J gene: TRBJ2-7
clone size: few
D gene: TRBD2
V gene: TRBV3-1
CDR3 protein: CASSQGVAGGGYEQYF
CDR3 DNA: TGTGCCAGCAGCCAAGGGGTAGCGGGGGGTGGCTACGAGCAGTACTTC

J gene: TRBJ2-7
clone size: NA
D gene: NA
V gene: TRBV9
CDR3 protein: CASSVRPIGGEAYEQYF
CDR3 DNA: TGTGCCAGCAGCGTACGTCCCATAGGGGGGGAGGCCTACGAGCAGTACTTC

J gene: TRBJ1-4
clone size: few
D gene: TRBD1
V gene: TRBV4-2
CDR3 protein: CASSQEGTGYEKLFF
CDR3 DNA: TGTGCCAGCAGCCAAGAGGGGACAGGGTATGAAAAACTGTTTTTT

J gene: TRBJ2-3
clone size: many
D gene: TRBD2
V gene: TRBV6-2/TRBV6-3
CDR3 protein: CASRLAGGTDTQYF
CDR3 DNA: TGTGCCAGCAGACTAGCGGGGGGCACAGATACGCAGTATTTT

J gene: TRBJ2-1
clone size: few
D gene: NA
V gene: TRBV28
CDR3 protein: CASSLYKGEQFF
CDR3 DNA: TGTGCCAGCAGTTTATACAAGGGTGAGCAGTTCTTC

J gene: TRBJ2-6
clone size: NA
D gene: NA
V gene: TRBV10-3
CDR3 protein: CAISESLVSGANVLTF
CDR3 DNA: TGTGCCATCAGTGAGTCCTTGGTTTCTGGGGCCAACGTCCTGACTTTC

J gene: TRBJ2-5
clone size: few
D gene: NA
V gene: TRBV5-1
CDR3 protein: CASSLRDSEETQYF
CDR3 DNA: TGCGCCAGCAGCTTGCGAGACAGTGAAGAGACCCAGTACTTC

J gene: TRBJ2-7
clone size: many
D gene: NA
V gene: TRBV5-6
CDR3 protein: CASSWDSYEQYF
CDR3 DNA: TGTGCCAGCAGCTGGGACTCCTACGAGCAGTACTTC